This TCR beta chain was obtained from a study of post-analysis software for immune sequencing data. Study summary: Recorded subtypes: relapsing-remitting, secondary progressive, progressive-relapsing; some patients unannotated.

Prepared TCR beta cDNA libraries contained unique molecular identifiers. Roughly 500,000 cDNA molecules were recovered from an input of 1 to 10 million T cells. Using its own MiXCR run on the PCR reads, TCRdb lists one record per CDR3 protein. The sample holds about 770,000 distinct CDR3 sequences, around 45% seen once. Overall study results and limits: By F measure, samples from a shared preparation batch strongly co-clustered. Normalized Chao1 diversity was significantly reduced in patients versus controls. In patients, roughly 5 TRBV segments were more frequent than in controls, with TRBV5-6, TRBV5-1 and TRBV20-1 among them.

V shed 0 bases and J 4 bases; nucleotides not matched to a gene: 8. Germline-derived CDR1 and CDR2 are DFQATT and SNEGSKA (reference sequence). The length of the CDR3 is 15 residues. As concerns this clonotype: Its antigen is as yet unknown.

Sequenced sample: blood. The sequence derives from a girl aged 5-17 years with multiple sclerosis. The chain carries TRBV20-1 and TRBJ2-5; 7 bases map to TRBD1. CDR3 loop: CSARDVGQFRETQYF. The CDR3 DNA is TGCAGTGCTAGAGATGTGGGACAGTTCCGAGAGACCCAGTACTTC.